The 30 T cell receptor beta chains below come from one sample, sequenced in a study of identical twins. TCRdb re-called the 5' RACE reads with MiXCR, one entry per CDR3 protein. The sample shows roughly 290,000 distinct CDR3 sequences, under 9% of them seen only once. Separately, the same data were catalogued under a study of yellow fever vaccine responses in identical twins.

The specimen sequenced was memory (CD45RO+) T cells sorted from blood. Receptors were obtained from a woman under 30 in good health.

This clonotype was observed a handful of times. The rearrangement joins TRBV27 to TRBJ1-3, with D unresolved. The CDR3 consists of 14 residues. Looked up from germline, CDR1 is MNHEY and CDR2 is SMNVEV (reference sequence). Trimming shortened V by 1 base and J by 2 bases, and 6 bases separated the two germline ends. CDR3 protein: CASSLCGPGNTIYF. CDR3 DNA sequence: TGTGCCAGCAGTTTATGTGGTCCTGGAAACACCATATATTTT.

The chain couples TRBV3-1 to TRBJ1-2; no clear D gene. V lost 3 bases and J 2 bases, leaving 4 bases between the germline ends. The CDR3 is made up of 12 amino acids. Germline CDR1 reads LGHDT; CDR2 reads YNNKEL (reference sequence). The CDR3 bases are TGTGCCAGCAGCCATTCGAACTATGGCTACACCTTC. Its protein product is CASSHSNYGYTF.

This clonotype occurred a few times. The chain joins TRBV7-9 to TRBJ2-7; TRBD2 might be the D (5 bases). V lost 8 bases, J lost 0 bases, and 14 bases lay in between. Germline V CDR1 and CDR2: SEHNR, FQNEAQ (reference sequence). The CDR3 extends over 14 amino acids. This chain's CDR3 is CASAGGGSSYEQYV. The CDR3 DNA follows: TGTGCCAGCGCTGGAGGAGGTAGCTCCTACGAGCAGTACGTC.

This sequence joins TRBV2 and TRBJ2-2; possible D gene TRBD2, 5 bases. Germline values: CDR1 SNHLY, CDR2 FYNNEI. V was pared by 7 bases and J by 7 bases, with 16 bases between. CDR3 length equals 14 residues. The DNA of the CDR3 is TGTGCCAGCAAAGAGCGAGAAGGGAGCGGGGAGCTGTTTTTT. This codes for CASKEREGSGELFF.

This clonotype was found many times. In nucleotides, the CDR3 is TGTGCCAGCACCCCATGGGGGGCCACTGAAGCTTTCTTT. It is translated as CASTPWGATEAFF. The genes are TRBV6-1 and TRBJ1-1; possibly TRBD1 for D (6 bases). Trimming left V 7 bases short and J 4 bases short, with 13 bases between. The CDR3 is 13 residues long. Germline V gene lookup returns CDR1 MNHNS and CDR2 SASEGT.

There are a few counts of this clonotype. The genes are TRBV27 and TRBJ2-1; tentative D call: TRBD2 (5 bases). The length of the CDR3 is 15 residues. The germline gives CDR1 MNHEY, CDR2 SMNVEV (reference sequence). V lost 2 bases and J lost 10, with 18 bases in between. The CDR3 DNA follows: TGTGCCAGCAGTTTAATGGCCGGGGTAGCACAAGAGCAGTTCTTC. Protein: CASSLMAGVAQEQFF.

The table lists this clonotype with a few counts. This sequence joins TRBV19 and TRBJ2-2; the match to TRBD2 covers 7 bases. V gave up 10 bases and J gave up 1 base; unmatched junction bases: 6. Germline V gene lookup returns CDR1 LNHDA and CDR2 SQIVND (reference sequence). This CDR3 is 14 amino acids long. The CDR3 DNA follows: TGTGCCACCGAAGCGGGGCGGAACACCGGGGAGCTGTTTTTT. Amino acid sequence: CATEAGRNTGELFF.

This clonotype was found many times. The CDR3 protein is CASSEETQYF. As DNA, the CDR3 is TGTGCCAGCAGTGAAGAGACCCAGTACTTC. The chain links TRBV25-1 to TRBJ2-5, with D uncertain. This CDR3 has 10 residues. With 2 bases removed from V and 5 bases from J, the gap between germline ends came to 0 bases. Looked up from germline, CDR1 is MGHDK and CDR2 is SYGVNS. Filled out from reference TRBV25-1 and TRBJ2-5, the complete variable domain reads EADIYQTPRYLVIGTGKKITLECSQTMGHDKMYWYQQDPGMELHLIHYSYGVNSTEKGDLSSESTVSRIRTEHFPLTLESARPSHTSQYLCASSEETQYFGPGTRLLVL.

This clonotype has more than one count but fewer than ten. The J gene is TRBJ1-2, the V gene TRBV9; 9 positions agree with TRBD1. The CDR3 totals 15 residues. J gave up 4 bases and V 4 bases, and 8 bases lay outside the gene matches. CDR1 is SGDLS, CDR2 YYNGEE, per germline. CDR3 sequence (DNA): TGTGCCAGCAGCTCCAGGACAGGGGTGGGCTATGGCTACACCTTC. Its protein is CASSSRTGVGYGYTF.

There are a few counts of this clonotype. CDR3 in DNA: TGCAGCGTTGCCCGTCGATTGGTTATTAAAACAGATACGCAGTATTTT. Encoded protein: CSVARRLVIKTDTQYF. The rearrangement joins TRBV29-1 to TRBJ2-3, with unresolved D. The V end lost 4 bases, the J end lost 3 bases, and 20 bases lay between the germline ends. Germline V gene sequence: CDR1 SQVTM, CDR2 ANQGSEA. The CDR3 sequence is 16 residues long.

This clonotype was counted at least ten times. This sequence joins TRBV20-1 and TRBJ1-6, with a possible D match to TRBD1 (6 bases). The CDR3 totals 14 residues. V gave up 2 bases and J gave up 9 bases, with 14 bases separating them. Germline CDR1 and CDR2: DFQATT and SNEGSKA (reference sequence). CDR3 nucleotide sequence: TGCAGTGCTAGAACAGGGCAGGAGGGTTCACCCCTCCACTTT. Translation: CSARTGQEGSPLHF.

There are many counts of this clonotype. The chain is built from TRBV11-2 and TRBJ2-3; 10 bases map to TRBD2. Germline V gene data show CDR1 as SGHAT and CDR2 as FQNNGV. Unmatched junction bases numbered 12, after V lost 0 bases and J lost 3 bases. This CDR3 has 19 amino acids. The CDR3 bases are TGTGCCAGCAGCTTAGAGGGGGAGGGAGCGGGGGGGATTACAGATACGCAGTATTTT. Translating it yields CASSLEGEGAGGITDTQYF.

The V call is TRBV7-2, the J call TRBJ1-6; perhaps TRBD1 as D (5 bases). This CDR3 has 14 residues. Germline V lookup: CDR1 SGHTA, CDR2 FQGNSA. V was clipped by 7 bases and J by 6 bases, with 13 bases between them. The CDR3, as DNA: TGTGCCAGCACCCCCGGGACTTTTAATTCACCCCTCCACTTT. Residues: CASTPGTFNSPLHF. The full variable domain, with the rest looked up from reference TRBV7-2 and TRBJ1-6, is GAGVSQSPSNKVTEKGKDVELRCDPISGHTALYWYRQSLGQGLEFLIYFQGNSAPDKSGLPSDRFSAERTGGSVSTLTIQRTQQEDSAVYLCASTPGTFNSPLHFGNGTRLTVT.

This clonotype was observed many times. The rearrangement joins TRBV9 to TRBJ1-6; possible D gene TRBD1, 6 bases. V dropped 2 bases and J dropped 6 bases, with 18 bases sitting between them. CDR3 length equals 17 residues. In germline, CDR1 is SGDLS, CDR2 YYNGEE. The CDR3 DNA reads as TGTGCCAGCAGCGTGGGCGAGGGGGGAATTAGTAATTCACCCCTCCACTTT. Its protein is CASSVGEGGISNSPLHF.

The genes are TRBV3-1 and TRBJ1-1, with D perhaps TRBD1 (6 bases). CDR1 and CDR2 (germline): LGHDT, YNNKEL (reference sequence). Trimming stripped 2 bases from V and 0 bases from J, with 13 bases between. The CDR3 totals 16 residues. CDR3 bases: TGTGCCAGCAGCCAAAGGACAGCCGGGGTGAACACTGAAGCTTTCTTT. Encoded protein: CASSQRTAGVNTEAFF.

This chain uses TRBV23-1 with TRBJ1-1; D is ambiguous. TRBV23-1 is annotated as an ORF whose role is uncertain. The CDR3 length is 15 residues. The ends were cut back, 0 bases at V and 3 bases at J, with 11 bases in the middle. CDR3 nucleotides: TGCGCCAGCAGTCAATCTCGGGGATTGGACACTGAAGCTTTCTTT. Protein: CASSQSRGLDTEAFF.

This clonotype came up many times. The gene calls are TRBV3-1 and TRBJ1-5; 7 bases line up with TRBD1. The CDR3 is 13 amino acids. CDR1 LGHDT and CDR2 YNNKEL come from the germline V gene (reference sequence). Trimming at V came to 1 base and at J to 6 bases, leaving 0 bases not matched to a gene. The CDR3 is CASSQGQGQPQHF. CDR3 coding DNA: TGTGCCAGCAGCCAAGGACAGGGTCAGCCCCAGCATTTT.

The rearrangement joins TRBV28 to TRBJ1-5, with 7 nucleotides matching TRBD1. Germline CDR1 is MDHEN and CDR2 is SYDVKM. Trimming removed 2 bases from V and 13 bases from J; junction bases left unmatched: 2. There are 11 residues in the CDR3. The CDR3, as DNA: TGTGCCAGCAGTTTAAGGGGGCCGCAGCATTTT. Amino acids: CASSLRGPQHF.

This chain connects TRBV7-8 to TRBJ2-7; 8 bases align to TRBD1. This CDR3 region has 14 residues. Trimming took 4 bases from V and 1 from J; bases not matched to a gene: 3. Germline V CDR1 and CDR2: SGHVS, FQNEAQ. Written as DNA, the CDR3 is TGTGCCAGCAGCTCAAACAGGGGGTCCTACGAGCAGTACGTC. Residues: CASSSNRGSYEQYV.

The CDR3 nucleotides read TGTGCCAGCAGACCGGTCCCCAATCAGCCCCAGCATTTT. It codes for CASRPVPNQPQHF. The chain recombines TRBV6-1 with TRBJ1-5, with D unresolved. The V end lost 6 bases, the J end lost 3 bases, and 9 bases lay between the germline ends. CDR1 and CDR2 from the germline V gene are MNHNS and SASEGT. CDR3 length equals 13 residues.

This clonotype was observed a few times. The CDR3 DNA sequence: TGTGCCAGCAGTCCTCTGGGACTAGCAGGTTATAATGAGCAGTTCTTC. As protein: CASSPLGLAGYNEQFF. This chain uses TRBV6-4 with TRBJ2-1; 9 nucleotides align to TRBD2. Trimming took 5 bases from V and 7 from J; bases not matched to a gene: 12. The length of the CDR3 is 16 residues. Germline V gene sequence: CDR1 MRHNA, CDR2 SNTAGT.

A few counts support this clonotype. The chain is built from TRBV27 and TRBJ1-1, with D unclear. V dropped 0 bases and J dropped 1 base, with 9 bases sitting between them. Germline CDR1 and CDR2: MNHEY and SMNVEV (reference sequence). CDR3 size: 15 residues. The DNA for the CDR3 is TGTGCCAGCAGTTTATCGGGGTCGGCGAACACTGAAGCTTTCTTT. Encoded protein: CASSLSGSANTEAFF.

This clonotype occurred many times. This CDR3 reads CASSWGQGSTEAFF. The CDR3 nucleotides are TGCGCCAGCAGCTGGGGACAGGGTAGTACTGAAGCTTTCTTT. The rearrangement links TRBV5-1 to TRBJ1-1; TRBD1 matches at 9 bases. From germline, CDR1 is SGHRS and CDR2 YFSETQ. With V trimmed by 3 bases and J by 5 bases, 5 bases remained unmatched. This CDR3 is 14 amino acids long.

This clonotype was counted at least ten times. This rearrangement joins TRBV5-1 to TRBJ2-1, with 7 bases matching TRBD2. Trimming cost V 0 bases and J 0 bases; bases outside gene matches: 9. The CDR3 runs 18 residues. Per germline, CDR1 SGHRS and CDR2 YFSETQ. The CDR3 sequence: CASSLAGSGKGSYNEQFF. DNA of the CDR3: TGCGCCAGCAGCTTGGCCGGGAGCGGGAAGGGCTCCTACAATGAGCAGTTCTTC.

This clonotype was recorded many times. The V call is TRBV5-4, the J call TRBJ1-6; 7 nucleotides match TRBD1. This CDR3 spans 16 amino acids. J gave up 7 bases and V 0 bases, and 7 bases lay outside the gene matches. In germline, CDR1 is SGHNT, CDR2 YYREEE (reference sequence). Here the CDR3 reads CASSLDADRRNSPLHF. CDR3 coding DNA: TGTGCCAGCAGCTTGGATGCGGACAGGAGGAATTCACCCCTCCACTTT.

This clonotype came up many times. CDR3 residues: CASSLGTQQDSTQYF. CDR3 DNA: TGCGCCAGCAGCCTCGGGACCCAACAAGATTCCACGCAGTATTTT. This chain links TRBV5-1 with TRBJ2-3; D tentatively fits TRBD1 or TRBD2 (5 bases each). Trimming removed 4 bases from V and 9 bases from J, with 21 bases in between. Germline loops: CDR1 SGHRS, CDR2 YFSETQ. This CDR3 is built from 15 residues.

In its sample, this clonotype was seen many times. V gene TRBV2 combines with J gene TRBJ1-1; D not resolved. V was pared by 2 bases and J by 11 bases, with 12 bases between. CDR1 SNHLY and CDR2 FYNNEI come from the germline V gene. This CDR3 is built from 12 residues. CDR3 amino acids: CASSELHLEAFF. The DNA for the CDR3 is TGTGCCAGCAGTGAACTTCATTTAGAGGCTTTCTTT.

About this clonotype: Just one base apart from a much larger clone, this may be a read error. The J gene is TRBJ2-7, the V gene TRBV7-9, with D uncertain. There are 13 residues in the CDR3. The V gene's germline CDR1 is SEHNR and CDR2 FQNEAQ (reference sequence). Trimming left V 7 bases short and J 8 bases short, with 18 bases between. CDR3: CASTPGGLSKQYF. The CDR3, as DNA: TGTGCCAGCACCCCGGGCGGTCTGAGCAAGCAGTACTTC.

In this sample, this clonotype turned up a few times. The rearrangement uses TRBV12-3 or TRBV12-4 and TRBJ2-1; TRBD2 aligns across 11 bases. V trimming: 6 bases; J trimming: 4 bases; junction bases outside the gene matches: 5. This CDR3 has 15 amino acids. CDR3 amino acids: CASSPSGGYYNEQFF. CDR3 in DNA: TGTGCCAGCAGCCCTAGCGGGGGGTATTACAATGAGCAGTTCTTC.

The chain is built from TRBV20-1 and TRBJ2-7; 11 nucleotides align to TRBD1. Trimming at V came to 6 bases and at J to 5 bases, leaving 9 bases not matched to a gene. Germline V lookup: CDR1 DFQATT, CDR2 SNEGSKA (reference sequence). This CDR3 is built from 14 residues. CDR3: CSATRTGGANEQYV. The CDR3 nucleotides read TGCAGTGCCACCAGGACAGGGGGCGCGAACGAGCAGTACGTC.